These 19 T cell receptor beta chains came from one sample sequenced in a study of blood T cells in healthy people across ages. Through a sample-barcoded 5' primer and a J-beta primer mix, a second PCR was run for about 7 to 12 cycles. TCRdb passed the 5' RACE reads through MiXCR, listing each CDR3 protein once. The sample lists 920,000 or so distinct CDR3 sequences, roughly 45% occurring once. The sequenced sample consisted of blood. These receptors originate from a woman in her sixties in good health.

This clonotype was detected only a few times. This chain connects TRBV18 to TRBJ2-7, with unresolved D. This CDR3 has 15 amino acids. Germline V lookup: CDR1 KGHSH, CDR2 LQKENI. V was trimmed by 2 bases and J by 2 bases, leaving 13 bases between them. The CDR3 nucleotides are TGTGCCAGCTCACCAGGCGACTCCCTGACCTACGAGCAGTACTTC. This sequence encodes CASSPGDSLTYEQYF.

This chain connects TRBV27 to TRBJ2-7; D is unresolved. The germline V and J ends were trimmed by 2 bases and 3 bases, with 11 bases remaining between them. This CDR3 has 14 amino acids. CDR1 and CDR2 from the germline V gene are MNHEY and SMNVEV (reference sequence). CDR3 amino acids: CASSLAASGYEQYF. The CDR3 nucleotides are TGTGCCAGCAGTTTAGCGGCGTCCGGCTACGAGCAGTACTTC.

This clonotype was picked up a small number of times. This chain connects TRBV13 to TRBJ2-3; perhaps TRBD2 as D (6 bases). In germline, CDR1 is PRHDT, CDR2 FYEKMQ (reference sequence). The CDR3 extends over 16 amino acids. The V and J ends lost 5 bases and 0 bases respectively, with 15 bases between them. This CDR3 is CASSPPIAASTDTQYF. The CDR3 DNA reads TGTGCCAGCAGCCCCCCAATAGCGGCTAGCACAGATACGCAGTATTTT.

In its sample, this clonotype was seen many times. The gene calls are TRBV20-1 and TRBJ1-5, with D perhaps matching TRBD1 (6 bases). The length of the CDR3 is 14 residues. Germline V gives CDR1 DFQATT, CDR2 SNEGSKA (reference sequence). The CDR3 loop reads CSSGDMGGNQPQHF. The CDR3 nucleotides are TGCAGCTCTGGGGACATGGGCGGTAATCAGCCCCAGCATTTT.

This clonotype was counted ten times or more. V usage is TRBV9 and J usage is TRBJ2-3, with D tentatively TRBD1 (5 bases). CDR1 SGDLS and CDR2 YYNGEE come from the germline V gene. The V and J ends lost 0 bases and 12 bases respectively, with 11 bases between them. This CDR3 contains 12 residues. The CDR3 is CASSVEQGTQYF. In nucleotides, the CDR3 is TGTGCCAGCAGCGTAGAGCAGGGTACCCAGTATTTT. The variable domain in full, with the rest retrieved from reference TRBV9 and TRBJ2-3, is DSGVTQTPKHLITATGQRVTLRCSPRSGDLSVYWYQQSLDQGLQFLIQYYNGEERAKGNILERFSAQQFPDLHSELNLSSLELGDSALYFCASSVEQGTQYFGPGTRLTVL.

In this sample, this clonotype turned up a few times. The V and J genes are TRBV6-5 and TRBJ2-5; D is possibly TRBD1 or TRBD2 (5 bases each). CDR1 and CDR2 from the germline V gene are MNHEY and SVGAGI. Trimming stripped 0 bases from V and 4 bases from J, with 9 bases between. The length of the CDR3 is 14 residues. CDR3 DNA: TGTGCCAGCAGTTACTCGGGGGAAGGAGAGACCCAGTACTTC. Its translation is CASSYSGEGETQYF.

The DNA for the CDR3 is TGTGCCAGCAGCACCGACCCCCCACACCCCACAGGGCGGGGTTCACCCCTCCACTTT. Translation gives CASSTDPPHPTGRGSPLHF. The chain carries TRBV7-2 and TRBJ1-6; perhaps TRBD1 as D (6 bases). This CDR3 region has 19 residues. In germline, CDR1 is SGHTA, CDR2 FQGNSA. Deletions cut 5 bases from V and 9 bases from J, with 29 bases between.

This rearrangement joins TRBV5-6 to TRBJ1-1, with a tentative D call TRBD1 (6 bases). The CDR3 is 14 residues long. V lost 4 bases to trimming and J lost 4 bases, with 14 bases between them. Germline V gene lookup returns CDR1 SGHDT and CDR2 YYEEEE. In nucleotides, the CDR3 is TGTGCCAGCAGCCCCATACAGGGAACCACTGAAGCTTTCTTT. Its protein is CASSPIQGTTEAFF. The whole variable domain, remainder taken from reference TRBV5-6 and TRBJ1-1, is DAGVTQSPTHLIKTRGQQVTLRCSPKSGHDTVSWYQQALGQGPQFIFQYYEEEERQRGNFPDRFSGHQFPNYSSELNVNALLLGDSALYLCASSPIQGTTEAFFGQGTRLTVV.

The rearrangement joins TRBV2 to TRBJ1-2; unclear D gene. V lost 2 bases to trimming and J lost 4 bases, with 14 bases between them. Looked up from germline, CDR1 is SNHLY and CDR2 is FYNNEI. The length of the CDR3 is 15 residues. DNA of the CDR3: TGTGCCAGCAGTGAAACCCCGGACCGCAGCTATGGCTACACCTTC. It translates to CASSETPDRSYGYTF.

This clonotype was detected only a few times. This chain uses TRBV12-3 or TRBV12-4 with TRBJ2-3; 11 bases line up with TRBD2. This CDR3 has 17 residues. With 5 bases clipped from V and 4 bases from J, the junction kept 11 bases outside the gene matches. The chain's CDR3 is CASSPLIAGGVPDTQYF. CDR3 bases: TGTGCCAGCAGTCCTCTAATAGCGGGAGGGGTCCCAGATACGCAGTATTTT.

This clonotype was counted between two and nine times. The CDR3 region has the DNA TGTGCCAGCACTCCTCTCGGGACAGGCAAAGAGACCCAGTACTTC. Translating gives CASTPLGTGKETQYF. The chain has TRBV27 and TRBJ2-5; 8 bases agree with TRBD1. After removal of 7 bases from V and 3 bases from J, the junction contained 10 bases not matched to a gene. The germline V gene has CDR1 MNHEY and CDR2 SMNVEV (reference sequence). The CDR3 has 15 amino acids.

This clonotype has only a few counts. This rearrangement joins TRBV25-1 to TRBJ1-4, with unresolved D. The germline V gene has CDR1 MGHDK and CDR2 SYGVNS. V lost 3 bases, J lost 5 bases, and 4 bases lay in between. CDR3 length: 12 amino acids. The CDR3 here is CASSEPNEKLFF. In nucleotides, the CDR3 is TGTGCCAGCAGTGAGCCGAATGAAAAACTGTTTTTT. Drawing the rest from reference TRBV25-1 and TRBJ1-4, the complete variable domain is EADIYQTPRYLVIGTGKKITLECSQTMGHDKMYWYQQDPGMELHLIHYSYGVNSTEKGDLSSESTVSRIRTEHFPLTLESARPSHTSQYLCASSEPNEKLFFGSGTQLSVL.

The V and J genes are TRBV5-1 and TRBJ2-1; D is undetermined. Germline V gives CDR1 SGHRS, CDR2 YFSETQ. Trimming pared 0 bases from V and 5 bases from J, leaving 15 bases between. This CDR3 has 16 amino acids. DNA of the CDR3: TGCGCCAGCAGCTTGGGAGGAAGGGTGGCAAACAATGAGCAGTTCTTC. Protein product: CASSLGGRVANNEQFF.

The J gene is TRBJ1-5, the V gene TRBV7-9; no definite D call. CDR1 SEHNR and CDR2 FQNEAQ come from the germline V gene (reference sequence). V lost 10 bases and J lost 2, with 12 bases in between. This CDR3 spans 13 amino acids. The CDR3 reads CATNRGGNQPQHF. Written as DNA, the CDR3 is TGTGCCACTAACCGAGGTGGCAATCAGCCCCAGCATTTT.

Note on this clonotype: A junction boundary mismatches the germline segment, possibly from a read error. This chain connects TRBV12-3 or TRBV12-4 to TRBJ2-5; D is uncertain. The CDR3 is 14 amino acids. CDR3 protein: CTSSLGAPQETQYF. CDR3 nucleotides: TGTACCAGCAGTTTGGGTGCACCCCAAGAGACCCAGTACTTC.

The sample holds a few counts of this clonotype. V usage is TRBV25-1 and J usage is TRBJ2-4, with D perhaps being TRBD1 or TRBD2 (5 bases each). Per germline, CDR1 MGHDK and CDR2 SYGVNS. V was cut by 3 bases and J by 1 base, with 10 bases left in between. The CDR3 sequence is 15 residues long. CDR3 sequence: CASSDPREAKNIQYF. For the CDR3, the DNA is TGTGCCAGCAGTGATCCCAGGGAGGCCAAAAACATTCAGTACTTC.

This clonotype was detected a few times. DNA of the CDR3: TGCAGTGCTGTCAAAAGTGGGGAGACCCAGTACTTC. Translating gives CSAVKSGETQYF. V usage is TRBV20-1 and J usage is TRBJ2-5, with D uncertain. The V gene's germline CDR1 is DFQATT and CDR2 SNEGSKA (reference sequence). The germline V and J ends were trimmed by 5 bases and 5 bases, with 12 bases remaining between them. This CDR3 has 12 amino acids.

The V gene is TRBV9, the J gene TRBJ2-3, with 8 bases matching TRBD2. The CDR3 covers 14 residues. V shed 4 bases and J 7 bases; nucleotides not matched to a gene: 8. Germline lookup yields CDR1 SGDLS and CDR2 YYNGEE. The CDR3 DNA reads as TGTGCCAGCAGCTCCAGCGGGGGAACCTATACGCAGTATTTT. Its translation is CASSSSGGTYTQYF. Complete variable domain (other parts from reference TRBV9 and TRBJ2-3): DSGVTQTPKHLITATGQRVTLRCSPRSGDLSVYWYQQSLDQGLQFLIQYYNGEERAKGNILERFSAQQFPDLHSELNLSSLELGDSALYFCASSSSGGTYTQYFGPGTRLTVL.

For this clonotype: One end of the junction fails to match germline, which may point to a read error. The chain employs TRBV6-5 and TRBJ1-2; D is uncertain. CDR1 MNHEY and CDR2 SVGAGI come from the germline V gene. The CDR3 covers 14 residues. The DNA of the CDR3 is TGTGCCAGTAACACCGCTTTTTCTAAGTATGGCTACACCTTC. It encodes CASNTAFSKYGYTF.